This TCR beta chain originates from a study of cytomegalovirus exposure and HLA in healthy donors. Study-wide context: An analysis done earlier identified more than 100 million unique TCR beta sequences from approximately 200 million T cells.

Amplification used 60 Vbeta primers and 13 Jbeta primers. Some clones are missing from TCRdb's copy, which holds only in-frame ones; the method was immunoSEQ multiplex PCR. The sample holds roughly 200,000 clones, more than 65% seen once. Findings of the study overall: A list of about 180 TCR beta chains associated with cytomegalovirus was given. Data from an earlier analysis indicated that most TCR beta V segments were productive either about 87% or about 30% of the time. Many donors carried some public TCRs, although rarity characterized most TCR sequences.

Concerning this clone itself: Its matching antigen is unknown.

This CDR3 contains 15 residues. The germline V gene has CDR1 LNHDA and CDR2 SQIVND (reference sequence). V lost 3 bases, J lost 7 bases, and 19 bases lay in between. Sample: PBMCs. The receptor's source is a girl aged 5-17 years in good health and CMV-seropositive. The V call is TRBV19, the J call TRBJ2-7, with D unclear. For the CDR3, the DNA is TGTGCCAGTAGTATGGGCCAGCCCGGCGCGTGGGAGCAGTACTTC. Its translation: CASSMGQPGAWEQYF.